The entry below describes one T cell receptor beta chain. Its antigen is not identified. The CDR3 length is 15 residues. Per the germline V gene, CDR1 is SNHLY and CDR2 is FYNNEI. V lost 1 base and J 1 base, leaving 7 bases between the germline ends. Using its own MiXCR run on the RT-PCR reads, TCRdb lists one record per CDR3 protein. This table holds 700,000 to 900,000 distinct CDR3 sequences, 21% found once. This sample is drawn from a study of response to subunit inactivated influenza vaccine. General study findings and limits: Seasonal influenza vaccination, on each occasion, was suggested by the authors to recruit few new T cells.

This clonotype was obtained from a man aged 50-60 years who received an inactivated influenza vaccine. This rearrangement joins TRBV2 to TRBJ2-2; D is unclear. The starting material was PBMCs from blood, obtained more than 4 days after vaccination. CDR3: CASSEEELNTGELFF. CDR3 bases: TGTGCCAGCAGTGAAGAGGAGTTGAACACCGGGGAGCTGTTTTTT.